This TCR beta chain stems from a study of blood T cell dynamics during melanoma immunotherapy. As for the study in general: First-line therapy was either pembrolizumab or nivolumab with ipilimumab for metastatic melanoma. General study results and limits: The most clonal sorted CD8+ subset, immune-effector cells, was closest to cell-free DNA CDR3 sequences.

Clones were read by immunoSEQ multiplex PCR, and TCRdb kept only the in-frame ones, dropping some. Counted here are 3,500 or so clones, almost 97% occurring once; the ten biggest clones make up roughly 1.6%. The CDR3 contains 15 residues. The germline gives CDR1 MNHEY, CDR2 SVGAGI. Trimming left V 6 bases short and J 0 bases short, with 13 bases between. Worth noting for this clone: Antigen: not known.

The time point here: pre-treatment baseline. Samples come from before therapy and from week 3 after the first blockade cycle. Prior systemic cancer therapy, immunosuppressant use and other active malignancies excluded patients. This sample comprised effector memory CD8+ T cells from blood, obtained from a patient treated with checkpoint blockade. This chain links TRBV6-5 with TRBJ2-3; D possibly matches TRBD1 or TRBD2 (5 bases each). The sequence was collected from a human donor with melanoma. This CDR3 is CASSSGTISTDTQYF. DNA for the CDR3: TGTGCCAGCAGCAGTGGGACGATTAGCACAGATACGCAGTATTTT.